The source of this TCR beta chain is a study of blood T cell repertoires in COVID-19. Study background: From the United States, Italy and Spain came samples of acute and convalescent COVID-19. Sources were T cells, B-cell-depleted T cells, or PBMCs; the material itself was cDNA or gDNA.

Under the authors' procedure: For nucleated cells, counts were estimated from reference gene primer amplification. TCRdb keeps only in-frame clones here, not all; method: immunoSEQ multiplex PCR. V, J and clone size derive from that table, while D and trimming were established from the DNA sequence. The sample has more than 300,000 clones, about 87% seen once. Seattle participants joined during active infection and were tracked over time. CDR1 is SGHVS, CDR2 FQNEAQ, per germline. The CDR3 spans 16 residues. V lost 2 bases and J lost 2; bases outside the gene matches: 6. Sequencing input: peripheral blood. This clonotype originated in a woman aged 25-40 years with COVID-19, enrolled during active disease. This chain links TRBV7-8 with TRBJ2-3, with 8 bases matching TRBD2. CDR3 in DNA: TGTGCCAGCAGCTTATCTTCTAGCGGGTACACAGATACGCAGTATTTT. It encodes CASSLSSSGYTDTQYF.